The sample holds many counts of the clone carrying this T cell receptor beta chain. Its specificity is not known. These data originate in a study of response to subunit inactivated influenza vaccine. The germline V and J ends were trimmed by 4 bases and 2 bases, with 16 bases remaining between them. Per germline, CDR1 SGHKS and CDR2 YYEKEE (reference sequence). The CDR3 is 16 residues long. General observations from the study: A suggestion made by the authors is that each seasonal influenza vaccination recruits few new T cells.

Each CDR3 protein gets one entry after TCRdb re-called the RT-PCR reads with MiXCR. The data show 430,000 or so distinct CDR3 sequences, 11% seen once. The sequencing used PBMCs from blood, collected roughly 46 days after vaccination. V is TRBV5-5 and J is TRBJ1-5; D is perhaps TRBD1 (5 bases). The TCR sequence derives from a middle-aged man who received an inactivated influenza vaccine. DNA for the CDR3: TGTGCCAGCAGCACGAATCAGGGTGGTGGCAATCAGCCCCAGCATTTT. This encodes CASSTNQGGGNQPQHF.